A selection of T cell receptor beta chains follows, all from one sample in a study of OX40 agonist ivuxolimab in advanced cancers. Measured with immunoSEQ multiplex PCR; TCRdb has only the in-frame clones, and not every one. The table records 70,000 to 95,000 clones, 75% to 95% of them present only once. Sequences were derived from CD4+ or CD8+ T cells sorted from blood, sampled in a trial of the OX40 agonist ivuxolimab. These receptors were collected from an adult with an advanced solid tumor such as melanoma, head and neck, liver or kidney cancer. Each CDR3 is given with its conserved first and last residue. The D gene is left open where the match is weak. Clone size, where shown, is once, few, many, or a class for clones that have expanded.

CDR3nt: TGCAGCGTCACTAGCGGGGGACCGGGGGGTGAGCAGTTCTTC
CDR3aa: CSVTSGGPGGEQFF
v_gene: TRBV29-1
j_gene: TRBJ2-1
abundance: once
d_gene: TRBD2

CDR3nt: TGTGCCAGCAGTCTACTAAGGGAAAAACTGTTTTTT
CDR3aa: CASSLLREKLFF
v_gene: TRBV28
j_gene: TRBJ1-4
abundance: NA
d_gene: NA

CDR3nt: TGTGCCGGGCGGCAGGGAGGTACCGGGGAGCTGTTTTTT
CDR3aa: CAGRQGGTGELFF
v_gene: TRBV2
j_gene: TRBJ2-2
abundance: NA
d_gene: NA

CDR3nt: TGCAGTGCGTGGACAGGGATTGGCTACACCTTC
CDR3aa: CSAWTGIGYTF
v_gene: TRBV20-1
j_gene: TRBJ1-2
abundance: once
d_gene: TRBD1

CDR3nt: TGTGCCAGCAGTCGGACCACGGATGAGCAGTACTTC
CDR3aa: CASSRTTDEQYF
v_gene: TRBV7-9
j_gene: TRBJ2-7
abundance: NA
d_gene: NA

CDR3nt: TGCGCCAGCAGCTTGGGTCAGGGACCAATTAACTATGGCTACACCTTC
CDR3aa: CASSLGQGPINYGYTF
v_gene: TRBV5-1
j_gene: TRBJ1-2
abundance: NA
d_gene: NA

CDR3nt: TGCGCCAGCAGCTTGGCTGGTGACAGCTACGAGCAGTACTTC
CDR3aa: CASSLAGDSYEQYF
v_gene: TRBV5-1
j_gene: TRBJ2-7
abundance: NA
d_gene: NA

CDR3nt: TGTGCCAGCAGCCAGTCGAGCTCCTACAATGAGCAGTTCTTC
CDR3aa: CASSQSSSYNEQFF
v_gene: TRBV5-4
j_gene: TRBJ2-1
abundance: few
d_gene: NA

CDR3nt: TGTGCCAGCAGTGAAAGGGGATCCCTAGGTCGGGGCCTATATGGCTACACCTTC
CDR3aa: CASSERGSLGRGLYGYTF
v_gene: TRBV25-1
j_gene: TRBJ1-2
abundance: NA
d_gene: NA

CDR3nt: TGTGCCAGCTACGGACAGGGTTCGTACGAGCAGTACTTC
CDR3aa: CASYGQGSYEQYF
v_gene: TRBV28
j_gene: TRBJ2-7
abundance: NA
d_gene: TRBD1

CDR3nt: TGCGCCAGCAGCTTGGGGCTAGCGGGTAACCAAGAGACCCAGTACTTC
CDR3aa: CASSLGLAGNQETQYF
v_gene: TRBV5-1
j_gene: TRBJ2-5
abundance: NA
d_gene: TRBD2

CDR3nt: TGTGCCAGCAGCGGCGGGACAGGTGCATTATTAGCCAAAAACATTCAGTACTTC
CDR3aa: CASSGGTGALLAKNIQYF
v_gene: TRBV5-6
j_gene: TRBJ2-4
abundance: NA
d_gene: TRBD1

CDR3nt: TGTGCCAGCAGCTTAGGCCAAGGCCTGGGAGATACGCAGTATTTT
CDR3aa: CASSLGQGLGDTQYF
v_gene: TRBV13
j_gene: TRBJ2-3
abundance: NA
d_gene: NA

CDR3nt: TGTGCCAGCAGTTCCTCCACCCGCCGCGAAAAACTGTTTTTT
CDR3aa: CASSSSTRREKLFF
v_gene: TRBV28
j_gene: TRBJ1-4
abundance: NA
d_gene: NA

CDR3nt: TGTGCCAGCGCGCTCCCCTCTGGGGCCAACGTCCTGACTTTC
CDR3aa: CASALPSGANVLTF
v_gene: TRBV9
j_gene: TRBJ2-6
abundance: NA
d_gene: NA

CDR3nt: TGCGCCAGCAGCCTCCAACGGACAGGGAAGAATGGCTACACCTTC
CDR3aa: CASSLQRTGKNGYTF
v_gene: TRBV5-1
j_gene: TRBJ1-2
abundance: NA
d_gene: TRBD1

CDR3nt: TGTGCCAGCAAAGGGGACTACGAGCAGTACTTC
CDR3aa: CASKGDYEQYF
v_gene: TRBV6-5
j_gene: TRBJ2-7
abundance: NA
d_gene: NA

CDR3nt: TGTGCCAGCAGCCAAACCGGGACTAGCGGGAAAGAGACCCAGTACTTC
CDR3aa: CASSQTGTSGKETQYF
v_gene: TRBV7-3
j_gene: TRBJ2-5
abundance: NA
d_gene: TRBD2

CDR3nt: TGTGCCAGCACCGAACAGGGCAAATCTAATGAAAAACTGTTTTTT
CDR3aa: CASTEQGKSNEKLFF
v_gene: TRBV2
j_gene: TRBJ1-4
abundance: NA
d_gene: NA

CDR3nt: TGTGCCAGCAGTTACGGGACAGGAAGGCAGCCCCAGCATTTT
CDR3aa: CASSYGTGRQPQHF
v_gene: TRBV6-6
j_gene: TRBJ1-5
abundance: NA
d_gene: TRBD1

CDR3nt: TGCGCCAGCAGTGACCTACCCAGGGCCGGGGAAGCTTTCTTT
CDR3aa: CASSDLPRAGEAFF
v_gene: TRBV10-1
j_gene: TRBJ1-1
abundance: NA
d_gene: NA

CDR3nt: TGTGCCAGCAGCGCGACTAGCGGGAGTTTCAATGAGCAGTTCTTC
CDR3aa: CASSATSGSFNEQFF
v_gene: TRBV9
j_gene: TRBJ2-1
abundance: NA
d_gene: TRBD2

CDR3nt: TGTGCCAGCAGTATCCTAGCGGGGGCCCCGTTCTTC
CDR3aa: CASSILAGAPFF
v_gene: TRBV28
j_gene: TRBJ2-1
abundance: NA
d_gene: TRBD2

CDR3nt: TGTGCCAGCAGCCTCAGCGGCACTGGGGCCAACGTCCTGACTTTC
CDR3aa: CASSLSGTGANVLTF
v_gene: TRBV11-3
j_gene: TRBJ2-6
abundance: NA
d_gene: NA

CDR3nt: TGTGCCAGCTCAGCAGTAAACCAAGAGACCCAGTACTTC
CDR3aa: CASSAVNQETQYF
v_gene: TRBV18
j_gene: TRBJ2-5
abundance: NA
d_gene: NA

CDR3nt: TGTGCCTGGACCCTCTCGGGGGGGGCAACCTACGAGCAGTACTTC
CDR3aa: CAWTLSGGATYEQYF
v_gene: TRBV30
j_gene: TRBJ2-7
abundance: few
d_gene: TRBD2

CDR3nt: TGTGCCAGCAGCGGGGGAGTGGATTCACCCCTCCACTTT
CDR3aa: CASSGGVDSPLHF
v_gene: TRBV28
j_gene: TRBJ1-6
abundance: NA
d_gene: NA

CDR3nt: TGTGCCAGCAGTGAAATGTGGGCGACCAGGGCAGGGGGGTCCCAAGAGACCCAGTACTTC
CDR3aa: CASSEMWATRAGGSQETQYF
v_gene: TRBV6-1
j_gene: TRBJ2-5
abundance: NA
d_gene: NA

CDR3nt: TGTGCCAGTAGTCCCTCACTGGGATATACTGAAGCTTTCTTT
CDR3aa: CASSPSLGYTEAFF
v_gene: TRBV19
j_gene: TRBJ1-1
abundance: NA
d_gene: NA

CDR3nt: TGTGCCAGCAGAGGGGGGGCTGATCAGCCCCAGCATTTT
CDR3aa: CASRGGADQPQHF
v_gene: TRBV6-1
j_gene: TRBJ1-5
abundance: NA
d_gene: NA

CDR3nt: TGCAGTGCTAGAGATCCACCGACCCAGTACTTC
CDR3aa: CSARDPPTQYF
v_gene: TRBV20-1
j_gene: TRBJ2-5
abundance: NA
d_gene: NA

CDR3nt: TGTGCCAGCTCACCACGAACGGTTTTAGACGAGCAGTACTTC
CDR3aa: CASSPRTVLDEQYF
v_gene: TRBV18
j_gene: TRBJ2-7
abundance: once
d_gene: NA

CDR3nt: TGCAGCGTTACCCTCCGGGACATGGTGTACGAGCAGTACTTC
CDR3aa: CSVTLRDMVYEQYF
v_gene: TRBV29-1
j_gene: TRBJ2-7
abundance: once
d_gene: NA

CDR3nt: TGTGCCTGGAGTCAGGACCACGACAATGAAAAACTGTTTTTT
CDR3aa: CAWSQDHDNEKLFF
v_gene: TRBV30
j_gene: TRBJ1-4
abundance: NA
d_gene: NA

CDR3nt: TGTGCCAGCTCACCCTCGTGGCAGGGGGGCTACGAGCAGTACTTC
CDR3aa: CASSPSWQGGYEQYF
v_gene: TRBV18
j_gene: TRBJ2-7
abundance: NA
d_gene: NA

CDR3nt: TGTGCCAGCAGTGAAGTAGGACAGGGGAATCAGCCCCAGCATTTT
CDR3aa: CASSEVGQGNQPQHF
v_gene: TRBV6-1
j_gene: TRBJ1-5
abundance: NA
d_gene: TRBD1

CDR3nt: TGTGCCAGCAGTTCCCTTTCTAGCGGGAGTTGGGAGCTGTTTTTT
CDR3aa: CASSSLSSGSWELFF
v_gene: TRBV28
j_gene: TRBJ2-2
abundance: NA
d_gene: TRBD2